What follows is one T cell receptor (beta chain) and its context. A 5'RACE reaction primed in the constant segment made cDNA libraries of TCR alpha and TCR beta, and these carried sample barcodes and UMIs. One entry per CDR3 protein, called by TCRdb with MiXCR from the 5' RACE reads. Of 240,000 or so distinct CDR3 sequences in the sample, over 8.5% were seen once. This entry comes from a study of T-cell memory formation after mild COVID-19. The germline V and J ends were trimmed by 3 bases and 0 bases, with 7 bases remaining between them. The CDR3 runs 14 residues. The V gene's germline CDR1 is SGHRS and CDR2 YFSETQ.

This chain uses TRBV5-1 with TRBJ1-3, with D possibly matching TRBD1 (5 bases). Sequenced: PBMCs or a T cell subset sorted from them (not recorded which). The sequence was obtained from a man aged 18 to 30 who had mild COVID-19 (a few samples of this study predate the infection). Cell type and time point are not known. The CDR3 protein is CASSSDSSGNTIYF. CDR3 sequence (DNA): TGCGCCAGCAGCTCCGACAGCTCTGGAAACACCATATATTTT.